The subject of this entry is one TCR beta chain. Recruitment covered roughly 24 US areas and drew participants whose ages spanned about 18 to 89 years. Grouping used clinical history reported by participants in a survey and questionnaire. The CDR3 spans 16 residues. Germline V gene lookup returns CDR1 SGHRS and CDR2 YFSETQ. Germline trimming cut 1 base from V and 7 bases from J; bases unmatched to any gene: 9. This entry belongs to a study of blood T cell repertoires in COVID-19. The wider study: Material from acute and convalescent COVID-19 was sourced from the United States, Italy and Spain. T cells, B-cell-depleted T cells, or PBMCs supplied cDNA or gDNA.

Libraries were prepared by immunoSEQ multiplex PCR; TCRdb keeps only in-frame clonotypes and omits some of them. The repertoire has under 250,000 clones, around 81% of them found once; the top ten carry about 4.3%. The sequenced material came from PBMCs or T cells enriched from blood (not recorded which). The clonotype originates from a man aged 25 to 40 with acute COVID-19. The chain joins TRBV5-1 to TRBJ2-2, with TRBD2 identical over 8 bases. The CDR3 nucleotides read TGCGCCAGCAGCTTGATATTCGGGGGGGCCAGCGGGGAGCTGTTTTTT. Protein: CASSLIFGGASGELFF.